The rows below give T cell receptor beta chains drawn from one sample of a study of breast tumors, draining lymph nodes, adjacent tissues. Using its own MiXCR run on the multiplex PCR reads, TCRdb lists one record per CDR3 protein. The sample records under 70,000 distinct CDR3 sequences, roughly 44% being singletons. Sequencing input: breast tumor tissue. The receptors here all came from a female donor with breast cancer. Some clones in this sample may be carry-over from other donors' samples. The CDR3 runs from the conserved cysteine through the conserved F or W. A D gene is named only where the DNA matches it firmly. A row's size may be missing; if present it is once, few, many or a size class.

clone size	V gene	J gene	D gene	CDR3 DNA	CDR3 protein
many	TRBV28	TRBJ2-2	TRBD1	TGTGCCAGCAGTTTATTCAGGGGGAAAGGGGAGCTGTTTTTT	CASSLFRGKGELFF
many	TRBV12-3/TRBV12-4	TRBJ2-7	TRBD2	TGTGCCAGCAGGGATACTAGCGGATCCTACGAGCAGTACTTC	CASRDTSGSYEQYF
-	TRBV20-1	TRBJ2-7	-	TGCGGTGCTACTGCGGGGGCCCTAACCTACGAGCAGTACTTC	CGATAGALTYEQYF
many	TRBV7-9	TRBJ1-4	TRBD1	TGTGCCAGCAGCTTAGGGACAGGGGTCCCAACTAATGAAAAACTGTTTTTT	CASSLGTGVPTNEKLFF
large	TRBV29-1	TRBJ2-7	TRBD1	TGCAGCGCAACCGGGACAGAGCTCTACGAGCAGTACTTC	CSATGTELYEQYF
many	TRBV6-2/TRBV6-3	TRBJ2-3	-	TGTGCCAGCAAGGCGGGGAGCACAGATACGCAGTATTTT	CASKAGSTDTQYF
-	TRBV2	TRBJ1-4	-	TGTGCCAGCAGTGTAAGGCGGGGAGGCACTGAAAAACTGTTTTTT	CASSVRRGGTEKLFF
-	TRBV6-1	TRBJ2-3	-	TGTGCCAGCAGCGCGGGGACATTAGCCCCTAGCACAGATACGCAGTATTTT	CASSAGTLAPSTDTQYF
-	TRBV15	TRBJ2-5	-	TGTGCCACCAGCAGTGTCAGCGGCCAGGGGACCAGAGAGAACCAGTACTTC	CATSSVSGQGTRENQYF
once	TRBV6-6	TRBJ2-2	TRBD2	TGTGCCAGCAGTTACTCTAGGGCGGGGGGGCTGTTTTTT	CASSYSRAGGLFF
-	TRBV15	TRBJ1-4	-	TGTGCCAAAGTGGGGGGCGGTAATGAAAAACTGTTTTTT	CAKVGGGNEKLFF
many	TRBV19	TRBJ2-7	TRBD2	TGTGCCAGTAGTATCACGACTAGCGGGATCTACGAGCAGTACTTC	CASSITTSGIYEQYF
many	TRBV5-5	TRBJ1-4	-	TGTGCCAGCAGCTTTGGAGGGGGTGAAAAACTGTTTTTT	CASSFGGGEKLFF
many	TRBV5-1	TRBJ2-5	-	TGCGCCAGCAGCTTGGGGGCACAACGTCAAGAGACCCAGTACTTC	CASSLGAQRQETQYF
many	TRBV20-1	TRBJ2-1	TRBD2	TGCAGTGCTAGACCCATAGCGGGAGACACCTCCAACTCCTACAATGAGCAGTTCTTC	CSARPIAGDTSNSYNEQFF
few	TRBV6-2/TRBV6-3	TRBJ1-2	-	TGTGCCAGCAGTTACCTACAACCCCGAGTCAGAAAATCTAACTATGGCTACACCTTC	CASSYLQPRVRKSNYGYTF
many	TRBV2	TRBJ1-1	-	TGTGCCAGCATGCCGACACAGGGCTGGGGAGCTTTCTTT	CASMPTQGWGAFF
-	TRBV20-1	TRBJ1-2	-	TGCAGTGCTAGAGATCATGGGGGTGGCTATGGCTACACCTTC	CSARDHGGGYGYTF
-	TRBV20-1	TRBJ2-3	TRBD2	TGCAGTGCTAACCCTCTGGGGGCTAGCGGGGTAGGAGATACGCAGTATTTT	CSANPLGASGVGDTQYF
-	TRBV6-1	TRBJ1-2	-	TGTGCCAGCAGTAGGGCAGGGATGAATGGCTACACCTTC	CASSRAGMNGYTF
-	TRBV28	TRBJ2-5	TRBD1	TGTGCCAGCCGCCATAGGGCAGGGGGTAGAGAGACCCAGTACTTC	CASRHRAGGRETQYF
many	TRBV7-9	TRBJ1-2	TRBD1	TGTGCCAGCAGCCCACCAGGGGACAGCCGGACTCTCATCTATGGCTACACCTTC	CASSPPGDSRTLIYGYTF
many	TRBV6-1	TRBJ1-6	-	TGTGCCAGCAGCCCCGGGCCCGACAGAGGGAATTCACCCCTCCACTTT	CASSPGPDRGNSPLHF
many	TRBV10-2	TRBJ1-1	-	TGCGCCAGCAGTGGACAGGCCAACACTGAAGCTTTCTTT	CASSGQANTEAFF
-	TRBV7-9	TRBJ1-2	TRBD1	TGTGCCAGCTCCCGAATTTTCGGGACAGGGCCCAACTATGGCTACACCTTC	CASSRIFGTGPNYGYTF
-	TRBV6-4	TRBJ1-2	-	TGTGCCAGCAGTTCCAGGCCGGGGCGGTATGGCTACACCTTC	CASSSRPGRYGYTF
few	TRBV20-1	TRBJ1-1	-	TGCAGTGCTAGAGAGGGTTCAGTAGCCAGGTCGGGAGCTGAAGCTTTCTTT	CSAREGSVARSGAEAFF
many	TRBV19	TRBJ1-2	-	TGTGCCAGGCTGACAGAGACTAACTATGGCTACACCTTC	CARLTETNYGYTF
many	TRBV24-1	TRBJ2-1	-	TGTGCCACTCTATATGGGGGTAAGTATGAAACCTACAATGAGCAGTTCTTC	CATLYGGKYETYNEQFF
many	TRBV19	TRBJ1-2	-	TGTGCCAGTAGTAGCGGGGGTCCTAGCTATGGCTACACCTTC	CASSSGGPSYGYTF
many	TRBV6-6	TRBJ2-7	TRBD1	TGTGCCAGCATCCGGGACAGGGGCTCCTACGAGCAGTACTTC	CASIRDRGSYEQYF
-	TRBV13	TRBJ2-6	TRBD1	TGTGCCAGCAGCTTAGGGACAGGGGTAATTGGGGCCAACGTCCTGACTTTC	CASSLGTGVIGANVLTF
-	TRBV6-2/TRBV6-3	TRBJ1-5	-	TGTGCCAGCAGTTACTCGACAGACTGGTATAGCAATCAGCCCCAGCATTTT	CASSYSTDWYSNQPQHF
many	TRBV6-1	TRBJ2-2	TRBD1	TGTGCCAGCAGTGCGATACAGGGGGCATACGGGGAGCTGTTTTTT	CASSAIQGAYGELFF
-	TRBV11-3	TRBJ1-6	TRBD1	TGTGCCAGCAGTCCCTCCGGGACAGGGACTTACCTCCACTTT	CASSPSGTGTYLHF
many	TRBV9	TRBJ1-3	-	TGTGCCAGCAGCGTAGAGGTTACCCTTAGCTCTGGAAACACCATATATTTT	CASSVEVTLSSGNTIYF
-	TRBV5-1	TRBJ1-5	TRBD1	TGCGCCAGCAGAGGCCAGGGGGGCACCGGGGATCAGCCCCAGCATTTT	CASRGQGGTGDQPQHF